These 23 T cell receptor beta chains came from one sample sequenced in a study of Graves' ophthalmopathy and Graves' hyperthyroidism. The authors amplified TCR beta CDR3 regions, and they did so from RNA transcripts for repertoire sequencing. HTBI primers served in a first-round RT-PCR, which a second-round multiplex PCR followed. MiXCR, run by TCRdb on the multiplex PCR reads, gives a single entry per CDR3 protein. This table has hundreds of thousands of distinct CDR3 sequences, roughly two fifths appearing once. The sequenced sample consisted of peripheral blood. These receptors were obtained from an adult man with Graves' ophthalmopathy.

The chain is built from TRBV12-3 or TRBV12-4 and TRBJ2-7; 7 bases line up with TRBD1. V was clipped by 6 bases and J by 1 base; unmatched bases: 6. This CDR3 spans 14 amino acids. Here the CDR3 DNA reads TGTGCCAGCAGAGGGACAGATTCTTCCTACGAGCAGTACTTC. It yields the protein CASRGTDSSYEQYF.

The CDR3 DNA reads as TGCAGTGCTGGGGGGGGGTATGGGGAGACCCAGTACTTC. As protein: CSAGGGYGETQYF. The V call is TRBV20-1, the J call TRBJ2-5, with 7 bases aligning to TRBD2. V lost 5 bases, J lost 5 bases, and 8 bases stayed unmatched. The CDR3 loop spans 13 amino acids. Germline CDR1 is DFQATT and CDR2 is SNEGSKA (reference sequence).

The count of this clonotype is one. The chain couples TRBV25-1 to TRBJ1-2; 7 positions match TRBD1. The CDR3 runs to 15 residues. Per germline, CDR1 MGHDK and CDR2 SYGVNS. The V segment lost 2 bases and the J segment 8 bases; nucleotides outside the gene matches: 11. CDR3 region: CASSEGEQGGSGYTF. CDR3 in DNA: TGTGCCAGCAGTGAAGGGGAGCAGGGGGGAAGCGGCTACACCTTC.

V is TRBV6-1 and J is TRBJ2-7, with D possibly matching TRBD1 (5 bases). The CDR3 runs to 13 residues. Trimming cost V 7 bases and J 6 bases, with 16 bases left between them. Germline assignment: CDR1 MNHNS and CDR2 SASEGT. This CDR3 reads CASNAGNQPEQYF. The CDR3 DNA is TGTGCCAGCAATGCAGGGAATCAACCCGAGCAGTACTTC.

This clonotype appeared many times. This chain uses TRBV2 with TRBJ1-2, with 8 bases matching TRBD1. CDR3 length: 11 residues. V dropped 10 bases and J dropped 8; count of bases not matched to a gene: 6. Germline loops: CDR1 SNHLY, CDR2 FYNNEI. CDR3 DNA sequence: TGTGCCACTGGACAGGGAGGCGGCTACACCTTC. Translation: CATGQGGGYTF.

This clonotype was seen a few times. The chain uses TRBV7-2 and TRBJ2-7, with D perhaps being TRBD1 or TRBD2 (6 bases each). This CDR3 comprises 15 residues. Deletions cut 7 bases from V and 0 bases from J, with 16 bases between. Per the germline V gene, CDR1 is SGHTA and CDR2 is FQGNSA. Here the CDR3 DNA reads TGTGCCAGCAAGGGGGGTGGTAGCGGCTCCTACGAGCAGTACTTC. It codes for CASKGGGSGSYEQYF.

On this clonotype itself: The junction departs from the called germline gene at one end, perhaps through a read error. The chain has TRBV12-3 or TRBV12-4 and TRBJ2-6; D is unclear. This CDR3 contains 13 residues. This CDR3 is CAISDSGANVLTF. CDR3 nucleotides: TGTGCCATCAGTGACTCAGGGGCCAACGTCCTGACTTTC.

This clonotype was detected a few times. The chain couples TRBV14 to TRBJ2-2, with D unclear. V dropped 4 bases and J dropped 6 bases, with 9 bases sitting between them. CDR1 SGHDN and CDR2 FVKESK come from the germline V gene. The CDR3 contains 13 residues. The CDR3 is CASSLVQAGELFF. Here the CDR3 DNA reads TGTGCCAGCAGCCTCGTCCAGGCCGGGGAGCTGTTTTTT.

This clonotype was counted only a few times. The V call is TRBV19, the J call TRBJ1-1, with 10 positions matching TRBD1. The CDR3 consists of 15 residues. CDR1 is LNHDA, CDR2 SQIVND, per germline (reference sequence). V trimming: 5 bases; J trimming: 5 bases; junction bases outside the gene matches: 8. CDR3: CASSPLTGGKTEAFF. In DNA form, the CDR3 reads TGTGCCAGTAGTCCATTGACAGGGGGCAAGACTGAAGCTTTCTTT.

A word on this clonotype: Germline is not matched at one junction end, which may reflect a read error. V and J are TRBV10-3 and TRBJ1-6; 7 bases align to TRBD1. Germline CDR1 is ENHRY and CDR2 is SYGVKD. This CDR3 comprises 16 residues. The chain's CDR3 is CVISQRQGGGNSPLHF. As DNA, the CDR3 is TGTGTCATCAGTCAACGACAGGGCGGAGGGAATTCACCCCTCCACTTT.

The CDR3 DNA is TGTGCCTGGAGCCGCATCGCGAACACCGGGGAGCTGTTTTTT. It is translated as CAWSRIANTGELFF. This sequence joins TRBV30 and TRBJ2-2; D call uncertain. CDR1 GTSNPN and CDR2 SVGIG come from the germline V gene (reference sequence). The CDR3 contains 14 residues. The germline V and J ends were trimmed by 3 bases and 0 bases, with 8 bases remaining between them. The full variable domain, with the rest looked up from reference TRBV30 and TRBJ2-2, is SQTIHQWPATLVQPVGSPLSLECTVEGTSNPNLYWYRQAAGRGLQLLFYSVGIGQISSEVPQNLSASRPQDRQFILSSKKLLLSDSGFYLCAWSRIANTGELFFGEGSRLTVL.

The chain combines TRBV6-2 or TRBV6-3 with TRBJ1-2, with unresolved D. The CDR3 runs 13 residues. Per the germline V gene, CDR1 is MNHEY and CDR2 is SVGEGT. Trimming cost V 2 bases and J 1 base, with 5 bases left between them. CDR3 residues: CASSYEINYGYTF. The CDR3 region has the DNA TGTGCCAGCAGTTACGAGATTAACTATGGCTACACCTTC.

The chain joins TRBV25-1 to TRBJ2-5; 9 bases match TRBD1. Germline CDR1 reads MGHDK; CDR2 reads SYGVNS. The trim removed 5 bases at V and 6 bases at J, leaving 13 bases unmatched. The length of the CDR3 is 16 residues. The CDR3 loop reads CASSPYPGQGIKTQYF. In DNA, the CDR3 is TGTGCCAGCAGTCCCTACCCTGGACAGGGGATTAAGACCCAGTACTTC.

This clonotype was counted at least ten times. This chain uses TRBV7-2 with TRBJ2-5, with 8 bases fitting TRBD1. The trim removed 5 bases at V and 5 bases at J, leaving 7 bases unmatched. CDR3 size: 14 residues. CDR1 and CDR2 from the germline V gene are SGHTA and FQGNSA. The CDR3 DNA reads as TGTGCCAGCAGCCCGACAGGGGCATCGGAGACCCAGTACTTC. Amino acids: CASSPTGASETQYF.

Notes on this clonotype: One junction end does not reproduce the germline sequence, and a read error may be involved. The chain couples TRBV10-3 to TRBJ2-7; 7 bases agree with TRBD2. The CDR3 is 16 residues long. Germline loops: CDR1 ENHRY, CDR2 SYGVKD. CDR3 DNA: TGTGCCAGCAGTAGCCCGGGACTACCGAACCCCTACGAGCAGTACTTC. Its translation is CASSSPGLPNPYEQYF.

This chain uses TRBV10-3 with TRBJ1-6; possible D gene TRBD1, 5 bases. Trimming took off 10 bases at V and 7 bases at J, with 17 bases between the two ends. Germline assignment: CDR1 ENHRY and CDR2 SYGVKD. The CDR3 extends over 14 amino acids. As DNA, the CDR3 is TGTGCCAGCAGGTTTGGACGGGGCAATTCACCCCTCCACTTT. This codes for CASRFGRGNSPLHF.

The rearrangement joins TRBV10-1 to TRBJ2-3; possibly TRBD1 or TRBD2 for D (5 bases each). The CDR3 has 15 amino acids. V lost 5 bases, J lost 2 bases, and 14 bases lay in between. Germline assignment: CDR1 WNHNN and CDR2 SYGVQD (reference sequence). The chain's CDR3 is CASSPIGGYTDTQYF. CDR3 in DNA: TGCGCCAGCAGTCCTATTGGGGGATACACAGATACGCAGTATTTT.

There are a few counts of this clonotype. J is TRBJ2-5 and V is TRBV14; D might be TRBD2 (6 bases). There are 15 residues in the CDR3. Germline V gives CDR1 SGHDN, CDR2 FVKESK. V gave up 4 bases and J gave up 2 bases, with 14 bases separating them. CDR3 residues: CASSRGLIFQETQYF. The CDR3 DNA reads TGTGCCAGCAGCCGGGGACTCATTTTTCAAGAGACCCAGTACTTC.

This clonotype has more than one count but fewer than ten. The V and J genes are TRBV25-1 and TRBJ2-2; D perhaps matches TRBD1 (6 bases). Deletions cut 5 bases from V and 4 bases from J, with 11 bases between. Germline CDR1 and CDR2: MGHDK and SYGVNS. This CDR3 region has 14 residues. Here the CDR3 reads CASSPRTVTGELFF. Here the CDR3 DNA reads TGTGCCAGCAGTCCCCGGACAGTCACCGGGGAGCTGTTTTTT.

The sample holds many counts of this clonotype. CDR3 amino acids: CSVFPGGGKIQYF. The DNA of the CDR3 is TGCAGCGTTTTTCCAGGAGGCGGGAAGATCCAGTACTTC. V and J are TRBV29-1 and TRBJ2-5; D possibly corresponds to TRBD2 (6 bases). This CDR3 has 13 residues. Germline values: CDR1 SQVTM, CDR2 ANQGSEA. V was trimmed by 5 bases and J by 10 bases, leaving 20 bases between them. The full variable domain, in which reference TRBV29-1 and TRBJ2-5 provide the parts outside the CDR3, is SAVISQKPSRDICQRGTSLTIQCQVDSQVTMMFWYRQQPGQSLTLIATANQGSEATYESGFVIDKFPISRPNLTFSTLTVSNMSPEDSSIYLCSVFPGGGKIQYFGPGTRLLVL.

The rearrangement links TRBV25-1 to TRBJ1-1; no firm D call. CDR3 length: 14 residues. Germline V gene lookup returns CDR1 MGHDK and CDR2 SYGVNS. Deletions cut 6 bases from V and 1 base from J, with 12 bases between. The CDR3 nucleotides read TGTGCCAGCAGCTATGATGGCCCGAACACTGAAGCTTTCTTT. It is translated as CASSYDGPNTEAFF.

This clonotype occurred a few times. The chain carries TRBV20-1 and TRBJ1-1; a possible D gene is TRBD1 (5 bases). V was pared by 2 bases and J by 0 bases, with 10 bases between. Germline-derived CDR1 and CDR2 are DFQATT and SNEGSKA (reference sequence). CDR3 length equals 14 residues. CDR3 nucleotides: TGCAGTGCTAGATGGGGCGGCATGAACACTGAAGCTTTCTTT. It translates to CSARWGGMNTEAFF.

There are many counts of this clonotype. V gene TRBV7-3 combines with J gene TRBJ1-1; no clear D gene. Germline assignment: CDR1 SGHTA and CDR2 FQGTGA. The CDR3 has 13 residues. The ends were cut back, 1 base at V and 4 bases at J, with 7 bases in the middle. The CDR3 loop is CASSLSPGTEAFF. CDR3 nucleotide sequence: TGTGCCAGCAGCTTAAGTCCGGGCACTGAAGCTTTCTTT.